This TCR beta chain was identified during a study of OX40 agonist ivuxolimab in advanced cancers. Study as a whole: Patients received ivuxolimab, an intravenous treatment, every 2 weeks at 0.01 to 10 mg/kg. Therapy given before enrollment (anti-PD-1, anti-PD-L1 or anti-CTLA-4) was allowed, and 40% to 50% had some. Partial responses were achieved by three patients, one with hepatocellular carcinoma and two with cutaneous melanoma.

At cycle 4 day 1, cycle 7 day 1, and baseline, blood was sampled. Generated by immunoSEQ multiplex PCR, the TCRdb table keeps only in-frame clones and is missing some. Among fewer than 25,000 clones listed, 70% to 90% were seen once. The CDR3 sequence is 16 residues long. Between the trimmed V and J ends, which lost 5 bases and 0 bases, there was a span of 16 bases. The germline V gene has CDR1 SEHNR and CDR2 FQNEAQ (reference sequence). Sequencing used CD4+ or CD8+ T cells sorted from blood, obtained in a trial of the OX40 agonist ivuxolimab. This receptor was taken from an adult with an advanced solid tumor such as melanoma, head and neck, liver or kidney cancer. The chain links TRBV7-9 to TRBJ1-2; D perhaps matches TRBD1 (5 bases). CDR3 sequence reads: CASSGPDSGPNYGYTF. In DNA, the CDR3 is TGTGCCAGCAGCGGGCCCGACAGTGGACCTAACTATGGCTACACCTTC.